The clone carrying this T cell receptor (beta chain) was detected only a few times. Its antigen is as yet unknown. PCR amplification relied on 60 Vbeta primers (plus 13 Jbeta primers). TCRdb's table, derived via immunoSEQ multiplex PCR, lists solely in-frame clones and lacks some. The table lists around 100,000 clones, approximately 84% of them singletons. The sample comes from a study of cytomegalovirus exposure and HLA in healthy donors. Study-level points and caveats: HLA alleles were associated with 15,000 to 20,000 TCR beta sequences in a later analysis at 0.05 false discovery rate.

Germline assignment: CDR1 SGHRS and CDR2 YFSETQ. This CDR3 comprises 14 residues. V was pared by 2 bases and J by 7 bases, with 10 bases between. Among the donors, all were healthy bone marrow donors. The clonotype originates from a woman aged 18-29 years in good health and CMV-seropositive. The specimen sequenced was PBMCs. V usage is TRBV5-1 and J usage is TRBJ1-6; D uncertain. The CDR3 DNA sequence: TGCGCCAGCAGCTTACGGACGGGGAATTCACCCCTCCACTTT. Amino acids: CASSLRTGNSPLHF.